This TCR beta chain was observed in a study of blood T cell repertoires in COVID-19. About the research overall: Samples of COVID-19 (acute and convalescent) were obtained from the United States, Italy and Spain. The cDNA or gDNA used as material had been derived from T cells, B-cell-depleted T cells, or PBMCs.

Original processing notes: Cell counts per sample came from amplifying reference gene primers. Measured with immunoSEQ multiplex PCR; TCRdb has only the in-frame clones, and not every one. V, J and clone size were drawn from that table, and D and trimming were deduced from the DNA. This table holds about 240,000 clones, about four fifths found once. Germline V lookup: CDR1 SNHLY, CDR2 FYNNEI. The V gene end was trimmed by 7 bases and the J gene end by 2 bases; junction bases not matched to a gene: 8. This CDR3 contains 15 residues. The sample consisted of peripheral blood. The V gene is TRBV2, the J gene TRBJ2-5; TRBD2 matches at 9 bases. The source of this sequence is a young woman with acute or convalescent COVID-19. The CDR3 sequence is CASTLGLAGQETQYF. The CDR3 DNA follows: TGTGCCAGCACCCTTGGCCTAGCGGGACAAGAGACCCAGTACTTC.